This is a list of T cell receptor beta chains from one sample in a study of T-cell memory formation after mild COVID-19. TCRdb itself ran the 5' RACE reads through MiXCR, one entry per CDR3 protein. The data show 270,000 or so distinct CDR3 sequences, with 16% seen just once and 20% to 25% held by the top ten. Specimen: PBMCs or a T cell subset sorted from them (not recorded which). These receptor sequences come from a man younger than 35 who had mild COVID-19 (a few samples of this study predate the infection). Cell type and time point are not known. Both conserved end residues are part of each CDR3.

j_call | v_call | cdr3_aa
TRBJ1-1 | TRBV29-1 | CSVEGRGGSTEAFF
TRBJ2-7 | TRBV7-2 | CASDPGLAGAEQYF
TRBJ2-1 | TRBV5-1 | CASRESGWSYNEQFF
TRBJ1-2 | TRBV3-1 | CASSSRRRGPRGYTF
TRBJ1-1 | TRBV4-1 | CASSQDPGRYTEAFF
TRBJ1-6 | TRBV20-1 | CSARDRAGEFNSPLHF
TRBJ1-6 | TRBV7-2 | CASSLSRGSPLHF
TRBJ1-2 | TRBV5-1 | CASSAGRDYGYTF
TRBJ2-6 | TRBV27 | CASTWTGAGANVLTF
TRBJ2-1 | TRBV20-1 | CSARQGLEQFF
TRBJ2-3 | TRBV20-1 | CSASIWELDGDTQYF
TRBJ2-3 | TRBV7-3 | CASSLRLASTDTQYF
TRBJ1-1 | TRBV27 | CASSLFPGANTEAFF
TRBJ2-5 | TRBV12-3/TRBV12-4 | CASSFPRGGQETQYF
TRBJ2-3 | TRBV20-1 | CSARDPGRTDTQYF
TRBJ2-3 | TRBV24-1 | CATSGTGSGTDTQYF
TRBJ1-4 | TRBV4-3 | CASSQGFGQTNEKLFF
TRBJ2-1 | TRBV12-3/TRBV12-4 | CASRYGRGYNEQFF
TRBJ2-2 | TRBV18 | CASSPGLAGANTGELFF
TRBJ1-4 | TRBV7-8 | CASSQPGQRNEKLFF
TRBJ1-2 | TRBV7-9 | CASSRALGDYGYTF
TRBJ2-5 | TRBV6-1 | CASSGGQRGTQYF
TRBJ1-1 | TRBV20-1 | CSARTGSNTEAFF
TRBJ1-2 | TRBV2 | CASSERAGGLSYGYTF
TRBJ2-7 | TRBV9 | CASSVVGSDYEQYF
TRBJ2-3 | TRBV7-3 | CASSFTGEGTDTQYF
TRBJ1-1 | TRBV5-1 | CASSFSEVGLKTEAFF